The present TCR beta chain was sequenced within a study of CXCR3-negative and CXCR3-positive naive CD8 T cells (dated by TCRdb to the late 2010s). As for the study more broadly: In total, roughly 140 million TRB reads were obtained, which works out to roughly 1.5 +/- 0.3 million reads per library. The diversity and physicochemical repertoire analyses included some 11 donors pooled from two independent experiments. Naive subsets from 5 or 6 donors and memory cells from 3 donors were included in the TRBV-TRBJ cluster analysis.

As to this clonotype: Its binding antigen is unknown.

Each CD8+ T cell subset was flow-sorted in triplicate, and some 300,000 cells per subset were placed directly into RLT lysis buffer. To keep memory contaminants out, a stringent definition of naive CD8+ T cells was applied: CD45RO-CCR7+CD27+CD95-. Peripheral blood mononuclear cells were isolated from buffy coats using standard density gradient centrifugation. Naive CXCR3-negative and CXCR3-positive CD8+ T cells were flow-sorted using a FACSAria III. Total RNA was extracted from sorted cells using an RNeasy Mini Kit. Broader findings and caveats from the paper: Because surface CD5, which is linked to self-reactivity in mice, was comparable between the naive subsets, TCR interaction strength was also inferred from TRB CDR3 physicochemical properties. Within the same donor, TRBV-TRBJ usage looked similar between naive CXCR3-negative and CXCR3-positive cells, but memory cells had distinct patterns. Repertoire diversity was comparably high in both naive subsets but much lower in memory CD8+ T cells. TRB CDR3s from CXCR3-positive naive cells showed higher hydrophobicity (lower Kidera factor 4), lower energy, and higher strength and volume indices than CXCR3-negative naive cells. Freshly isolated PBMCs were used for most assays because CXCR3 expression partially decreased after cryopreservation.

Sequenced using a NextSeq 550. The Human TCR Profiling Kit (MiLaboratory) was used to prepare UMI-labeled 5' RACE TRB cDNA libraries. The full amount of extracted RNA was used for cDNA synthesis, and the full amount of resulting cDNA was used for PCR amplification. The libraries were made side by side, with each library going through the same number of PCR cycles. The paper's data handling went like this. MIGEC and MiXCR extracted about 50,000 +/- 10,000 unique UMI-labeled TRB cDNA molecules per library, requiring at least two reads per UMI. On average, each library contained approximately 40,000 +/- 10,000 functional in-frame TRB CDR3 nucleotide clonotypes without stop codons. After downsampling to 5000 UMI-labeled TRB molecules per sample, diversity metrics such as normalized Shannon-Wiener and Chao1 were calculated in VDJtools. Clonotype-size-weighted physicochemical properties of the central five CDR3 residues (interaction energy, strength, volume and Kidera factor 4) were computed in VDJtools. TCRdb reprocessed the raw reads; every CDR3 protein sequence is a single record, and DNA is not supplied. For this entry, the V and J calls and clone size follow TCRdb and not the study's own pipeline. The data table for this sample lists some 25,000 distinct CDR3 sequences. The ten largest clonotypes hold 2.5% to 3% of the sample.

CDR1 and CDR2 (SQVTM, ANQGSEA) derive from the germline V gene. The CDR3 runs 15 residues from the cysteine to the phenylalanine. The record lacks a DNA sequence. The clonotype was recovered from a human donor in good health. Some clones in this sample may be carry-over from other donors' samples. The sample was naive CXCR3- CD8+ T cells from blood. The cell subset or site tag for this specimen amounts to: CD45RO-CCR7+CD27+CD95- naive CD8+ T cells lacking CXCR3 (TNR3-). This chain is built from TRBV29-1 and TRBJ2-7; TCRdb's D gene call, TRBD2, goes unchecked for lack of DNA. The CDR3 protein is CSVEETTSSTYEQYF.